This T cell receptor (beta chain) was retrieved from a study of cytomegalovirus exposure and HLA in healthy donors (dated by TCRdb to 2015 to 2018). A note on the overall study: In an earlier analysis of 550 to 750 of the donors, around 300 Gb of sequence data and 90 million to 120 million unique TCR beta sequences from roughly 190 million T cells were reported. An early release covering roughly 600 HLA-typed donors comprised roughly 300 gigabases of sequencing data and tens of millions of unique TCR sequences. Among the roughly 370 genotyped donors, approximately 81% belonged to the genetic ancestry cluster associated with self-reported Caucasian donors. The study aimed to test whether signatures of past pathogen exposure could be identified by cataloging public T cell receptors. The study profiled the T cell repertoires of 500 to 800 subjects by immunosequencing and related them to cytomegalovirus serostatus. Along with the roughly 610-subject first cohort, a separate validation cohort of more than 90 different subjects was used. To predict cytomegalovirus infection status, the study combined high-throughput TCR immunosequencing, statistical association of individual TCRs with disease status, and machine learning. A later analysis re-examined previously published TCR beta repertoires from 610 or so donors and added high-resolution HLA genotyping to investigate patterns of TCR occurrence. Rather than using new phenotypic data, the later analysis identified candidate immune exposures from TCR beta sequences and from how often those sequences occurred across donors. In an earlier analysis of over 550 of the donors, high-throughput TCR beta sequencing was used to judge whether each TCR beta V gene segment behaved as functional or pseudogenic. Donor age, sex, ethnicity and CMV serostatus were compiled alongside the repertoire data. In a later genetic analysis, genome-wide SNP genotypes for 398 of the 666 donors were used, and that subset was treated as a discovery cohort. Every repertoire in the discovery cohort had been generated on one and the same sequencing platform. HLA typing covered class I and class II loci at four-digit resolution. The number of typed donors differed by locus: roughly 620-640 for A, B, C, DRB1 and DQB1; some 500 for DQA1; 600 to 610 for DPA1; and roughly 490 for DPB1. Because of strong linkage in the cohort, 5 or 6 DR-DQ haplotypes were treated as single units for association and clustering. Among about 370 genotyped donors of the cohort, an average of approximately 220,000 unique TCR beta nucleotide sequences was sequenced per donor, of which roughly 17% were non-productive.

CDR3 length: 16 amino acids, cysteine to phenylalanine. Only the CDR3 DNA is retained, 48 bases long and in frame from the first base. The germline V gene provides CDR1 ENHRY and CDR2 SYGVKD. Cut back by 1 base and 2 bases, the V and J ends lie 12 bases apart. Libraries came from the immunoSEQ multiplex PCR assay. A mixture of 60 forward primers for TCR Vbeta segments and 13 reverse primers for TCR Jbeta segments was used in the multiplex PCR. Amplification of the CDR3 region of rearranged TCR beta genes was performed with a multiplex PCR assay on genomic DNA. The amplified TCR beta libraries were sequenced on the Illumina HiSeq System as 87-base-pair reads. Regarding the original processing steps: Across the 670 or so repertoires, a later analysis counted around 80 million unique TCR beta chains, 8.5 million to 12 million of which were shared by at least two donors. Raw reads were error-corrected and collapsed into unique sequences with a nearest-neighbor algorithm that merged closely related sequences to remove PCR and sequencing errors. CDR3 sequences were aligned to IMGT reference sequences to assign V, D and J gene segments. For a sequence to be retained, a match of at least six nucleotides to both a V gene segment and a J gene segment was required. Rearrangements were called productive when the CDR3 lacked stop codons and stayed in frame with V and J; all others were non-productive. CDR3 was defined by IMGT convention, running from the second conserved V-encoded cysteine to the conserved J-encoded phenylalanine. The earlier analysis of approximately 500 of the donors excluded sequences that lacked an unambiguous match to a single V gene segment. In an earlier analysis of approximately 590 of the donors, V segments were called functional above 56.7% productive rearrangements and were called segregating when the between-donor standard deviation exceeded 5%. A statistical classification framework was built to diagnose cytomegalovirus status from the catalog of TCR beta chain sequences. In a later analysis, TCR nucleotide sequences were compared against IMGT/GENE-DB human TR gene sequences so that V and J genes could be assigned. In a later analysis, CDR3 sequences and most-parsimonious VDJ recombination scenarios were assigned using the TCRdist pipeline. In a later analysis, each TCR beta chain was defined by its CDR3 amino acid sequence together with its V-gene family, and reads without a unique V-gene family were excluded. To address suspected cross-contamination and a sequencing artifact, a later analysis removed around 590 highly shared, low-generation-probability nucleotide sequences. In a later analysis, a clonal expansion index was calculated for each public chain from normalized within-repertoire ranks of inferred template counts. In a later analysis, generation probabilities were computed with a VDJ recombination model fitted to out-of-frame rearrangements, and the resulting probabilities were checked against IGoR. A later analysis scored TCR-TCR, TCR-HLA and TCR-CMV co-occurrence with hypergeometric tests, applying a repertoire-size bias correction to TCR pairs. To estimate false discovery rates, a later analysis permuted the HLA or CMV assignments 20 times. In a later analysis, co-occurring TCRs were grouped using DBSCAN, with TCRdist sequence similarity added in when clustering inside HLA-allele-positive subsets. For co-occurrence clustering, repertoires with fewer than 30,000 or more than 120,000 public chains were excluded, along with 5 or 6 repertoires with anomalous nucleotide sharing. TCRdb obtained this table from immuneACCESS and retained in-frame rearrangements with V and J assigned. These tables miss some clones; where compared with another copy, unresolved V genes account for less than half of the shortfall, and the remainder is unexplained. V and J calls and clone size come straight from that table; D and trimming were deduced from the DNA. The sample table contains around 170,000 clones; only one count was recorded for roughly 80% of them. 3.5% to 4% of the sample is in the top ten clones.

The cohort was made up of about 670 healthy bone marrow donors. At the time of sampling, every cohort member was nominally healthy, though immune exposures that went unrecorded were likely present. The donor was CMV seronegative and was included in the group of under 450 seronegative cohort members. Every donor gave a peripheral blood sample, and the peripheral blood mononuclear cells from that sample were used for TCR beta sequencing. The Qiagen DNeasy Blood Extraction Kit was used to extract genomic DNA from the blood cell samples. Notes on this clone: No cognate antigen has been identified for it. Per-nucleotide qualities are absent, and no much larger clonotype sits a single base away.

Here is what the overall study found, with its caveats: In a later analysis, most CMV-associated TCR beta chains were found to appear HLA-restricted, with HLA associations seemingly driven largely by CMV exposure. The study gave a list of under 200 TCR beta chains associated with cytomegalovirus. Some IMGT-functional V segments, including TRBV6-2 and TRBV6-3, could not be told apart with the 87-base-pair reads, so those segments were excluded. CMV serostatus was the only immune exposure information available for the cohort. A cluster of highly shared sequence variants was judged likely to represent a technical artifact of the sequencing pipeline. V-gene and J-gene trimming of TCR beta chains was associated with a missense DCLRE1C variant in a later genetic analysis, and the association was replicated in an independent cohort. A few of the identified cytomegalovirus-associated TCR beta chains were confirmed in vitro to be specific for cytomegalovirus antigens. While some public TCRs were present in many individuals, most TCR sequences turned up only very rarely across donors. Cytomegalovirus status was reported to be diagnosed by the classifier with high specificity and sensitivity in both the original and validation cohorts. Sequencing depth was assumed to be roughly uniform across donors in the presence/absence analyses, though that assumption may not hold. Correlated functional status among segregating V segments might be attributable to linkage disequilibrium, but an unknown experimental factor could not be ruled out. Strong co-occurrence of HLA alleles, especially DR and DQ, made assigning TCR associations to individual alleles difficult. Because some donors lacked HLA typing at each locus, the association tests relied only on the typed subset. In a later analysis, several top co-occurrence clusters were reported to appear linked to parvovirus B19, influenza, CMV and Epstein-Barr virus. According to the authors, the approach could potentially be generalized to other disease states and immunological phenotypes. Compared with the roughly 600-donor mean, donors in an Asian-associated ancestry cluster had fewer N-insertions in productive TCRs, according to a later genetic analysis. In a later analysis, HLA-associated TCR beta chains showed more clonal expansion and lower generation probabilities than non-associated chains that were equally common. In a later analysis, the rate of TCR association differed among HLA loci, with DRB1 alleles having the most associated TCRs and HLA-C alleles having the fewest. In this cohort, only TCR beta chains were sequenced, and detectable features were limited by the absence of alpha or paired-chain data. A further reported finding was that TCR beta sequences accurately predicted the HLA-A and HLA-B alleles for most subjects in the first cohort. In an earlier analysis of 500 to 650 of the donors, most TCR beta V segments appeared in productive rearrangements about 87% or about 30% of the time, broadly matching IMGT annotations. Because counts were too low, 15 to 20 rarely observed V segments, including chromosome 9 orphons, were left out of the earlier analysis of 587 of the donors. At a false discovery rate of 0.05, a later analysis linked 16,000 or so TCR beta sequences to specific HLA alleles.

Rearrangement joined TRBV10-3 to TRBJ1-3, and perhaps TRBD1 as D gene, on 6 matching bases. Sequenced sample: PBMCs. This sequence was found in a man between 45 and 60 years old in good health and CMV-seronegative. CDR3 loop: CAISEWQGNPGNTIYF. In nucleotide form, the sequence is TGTGCCATCAGTGAGTGGCAGGGGAACCCTGGAAACACCATATATTTT.